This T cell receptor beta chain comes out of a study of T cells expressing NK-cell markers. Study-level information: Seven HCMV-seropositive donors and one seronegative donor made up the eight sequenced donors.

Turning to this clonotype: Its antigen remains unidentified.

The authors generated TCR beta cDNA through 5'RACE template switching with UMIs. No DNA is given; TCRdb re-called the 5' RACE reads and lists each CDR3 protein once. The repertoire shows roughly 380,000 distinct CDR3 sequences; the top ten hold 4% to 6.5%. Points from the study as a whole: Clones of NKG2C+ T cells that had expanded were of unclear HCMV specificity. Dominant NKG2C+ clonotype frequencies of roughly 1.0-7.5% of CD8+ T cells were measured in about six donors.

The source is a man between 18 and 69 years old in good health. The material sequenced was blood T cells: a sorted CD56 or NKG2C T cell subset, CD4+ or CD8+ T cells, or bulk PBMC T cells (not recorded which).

The CDR3 sequence is CAGTGAVGETQYF. The chain carries TRBV6-6 and TRBJ2-5; TCRdb's D call, TRBD1, is unchecked because there is no DNA. The CDR3 sequence is 13 residues long. Germline V gene data show CDR1 as MNHNY and CDR2 as SVGAGI (reference sequence).